This TCR beta chain is drawn from a study of T-cell reconstitution after alpha-beta-depleted transplantation in children. This clonotype was detected ten times or more. Library preparation (for TCRbeta) was performed with unique molecular identifiers. TCRdb re-analysed the PCR reads in MiXCR, keeping a single row per CDR3 protein. This sample has around 680,000 distinct CDR3 sequences, with around 16% found just once. Germline CDR1 reads GTSNPN; CDR2 reads SVGIG (reference sequence). The length of the CDR3 is 13 residues. The V end lost 2 bases, the J end lost 1 base, and 6 bases lay between the germline ends.

Sequencing was performed on PBMCs from the stem cell graft donor, taken from the stem cell graft. This chain connects TRBV30 to TRBJ1-5; D unclear. This receptor was taken from a human donor who donated a stem cell graft to a child with acute myeloid leukemia. This chain's CDR3 is CAWSLRSNQPQHF. The DNA of the CDR3 is TGTGCCTGGAGTTTACGGAGCAATCAGCCCCAGCATTTT.